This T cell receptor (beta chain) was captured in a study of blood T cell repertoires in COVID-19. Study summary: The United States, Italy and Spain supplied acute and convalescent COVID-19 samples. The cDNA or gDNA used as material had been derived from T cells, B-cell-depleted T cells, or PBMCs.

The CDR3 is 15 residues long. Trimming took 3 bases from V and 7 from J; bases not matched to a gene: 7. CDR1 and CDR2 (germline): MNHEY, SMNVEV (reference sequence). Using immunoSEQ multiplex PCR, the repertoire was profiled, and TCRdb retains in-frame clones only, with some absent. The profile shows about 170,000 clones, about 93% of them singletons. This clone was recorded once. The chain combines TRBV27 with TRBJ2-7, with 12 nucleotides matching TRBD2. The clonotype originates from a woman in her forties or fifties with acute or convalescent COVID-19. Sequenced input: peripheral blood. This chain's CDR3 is CASSLTSGSYREQYF. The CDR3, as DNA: TGTGCCAGCAGTTTGACTAGCGGGAGCTATCGGGAGCAGTACTTC.